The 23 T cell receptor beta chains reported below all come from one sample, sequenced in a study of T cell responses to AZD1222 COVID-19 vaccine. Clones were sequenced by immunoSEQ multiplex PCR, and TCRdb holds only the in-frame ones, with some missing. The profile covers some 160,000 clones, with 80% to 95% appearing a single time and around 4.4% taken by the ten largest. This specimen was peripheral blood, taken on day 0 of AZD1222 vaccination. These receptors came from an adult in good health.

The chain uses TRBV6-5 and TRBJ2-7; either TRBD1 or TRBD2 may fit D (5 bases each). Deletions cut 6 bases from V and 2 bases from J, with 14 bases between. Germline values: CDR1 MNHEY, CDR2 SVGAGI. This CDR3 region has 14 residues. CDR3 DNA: TGTGCCAGCAGACGAGCCCCGGGACCCTACGAGCAGTACTTC. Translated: CASRRAPGPYEQYF.

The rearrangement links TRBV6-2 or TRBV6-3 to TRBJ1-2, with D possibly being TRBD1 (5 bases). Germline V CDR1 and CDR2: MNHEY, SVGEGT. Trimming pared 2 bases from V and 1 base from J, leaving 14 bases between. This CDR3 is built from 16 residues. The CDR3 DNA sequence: TGTGCCAGCAGTTACGCTTCCAGGACAATTAACTATGGCTACACCTTC. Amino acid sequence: CASSYASRTINYGYTF.

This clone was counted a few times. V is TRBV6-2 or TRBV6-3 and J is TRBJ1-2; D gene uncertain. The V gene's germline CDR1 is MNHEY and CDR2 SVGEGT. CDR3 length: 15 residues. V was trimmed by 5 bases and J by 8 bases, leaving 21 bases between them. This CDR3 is CASSPRATDDGGYTF. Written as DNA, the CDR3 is TGTGCCAGCAGTCCCCGGGCGACCGACGACGGGGGCTACACCTTC.

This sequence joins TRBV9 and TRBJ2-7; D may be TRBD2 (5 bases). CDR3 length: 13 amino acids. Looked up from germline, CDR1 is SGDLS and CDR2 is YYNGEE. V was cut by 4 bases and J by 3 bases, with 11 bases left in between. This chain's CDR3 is CASSRSGNYEQYF. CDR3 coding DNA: TGTGCCAGCAGCCGGTCGGGAAACTACGAGCAGTACTTC.

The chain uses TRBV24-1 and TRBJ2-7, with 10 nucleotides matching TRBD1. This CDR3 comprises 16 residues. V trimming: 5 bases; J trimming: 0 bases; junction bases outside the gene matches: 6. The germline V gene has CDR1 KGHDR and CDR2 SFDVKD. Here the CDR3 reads CATSAPDRGGSYEQYF. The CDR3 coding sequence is TGTGCCACCAGTGCTCCGGACAGGGGGGGCTCCTACGAGCAGTACTTC.

Here the CDR3 DNA reads TGTGCCAGCAGCTTAGGAGGGGAGGGAGCCTATGGCTACACCTTC. This sequence encodes CASSLGGEGAYGYTF. This rearrangement joins TRBV7-2 to TRBJ1-2; TRBD1 might be the D (5 bases). CDR1 and CDR2 from the germline V gene are SGHTA and FQGNSA. V lost 1 base, J lost 4 bases, and 13 bases lay in between. The CDR3 runs to 15 residues. The full variable domain, in which reference TRBV7-2 and TRBJ1-2 provide the parts outside the CDR3, is GAGVSQSPSNKVTEKGKDVELRCDPISGHTALYWYRQSLGQGLEFLIYFQGNSAPDKSGLPSDRFSAERTGGSVSTLTIQRTQQEDSAVYLCASSLGGEGAYGYTFGSGTRLTVV.

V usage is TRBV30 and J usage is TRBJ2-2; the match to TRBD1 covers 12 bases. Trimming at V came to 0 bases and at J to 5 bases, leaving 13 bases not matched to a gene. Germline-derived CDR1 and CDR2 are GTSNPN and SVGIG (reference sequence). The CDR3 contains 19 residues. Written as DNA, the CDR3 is TGTGCCTGGAGTGTTGGGTCCCCGGGACAGGGGGCGCTTACCGGGGAGCTGTTTTTT. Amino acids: CAWSVGSPGQGALTGELFF. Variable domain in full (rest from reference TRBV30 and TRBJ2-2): SQTIHQWPATLVQPVGSPLSLECTVEGTSNPNLYWYRQAAGRGLQLLFYSVGIGQISSEVPQNLSASRPQDRQFILSSKKLLLSDSGFYLCAWSVGSPGQGALTGELFFGEGSRLTVL.

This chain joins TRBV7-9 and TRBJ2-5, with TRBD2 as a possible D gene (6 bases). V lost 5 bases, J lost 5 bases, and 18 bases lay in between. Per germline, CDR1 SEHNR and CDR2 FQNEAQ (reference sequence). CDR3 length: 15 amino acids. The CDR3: CASSRWAGRGETQYF. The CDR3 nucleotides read TGTGCCAGCAGCCGATGGGCGGGGCGAGGGGAGACCCAGTACTTC.

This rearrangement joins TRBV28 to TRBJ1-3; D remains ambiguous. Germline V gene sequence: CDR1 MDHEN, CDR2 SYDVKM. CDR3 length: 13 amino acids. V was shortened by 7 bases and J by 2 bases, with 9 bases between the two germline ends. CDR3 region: CASIREPGNTIYF. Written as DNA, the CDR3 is TGTGCCAGCATCCGGGAGCCTGGAAACACCATATATTTT.

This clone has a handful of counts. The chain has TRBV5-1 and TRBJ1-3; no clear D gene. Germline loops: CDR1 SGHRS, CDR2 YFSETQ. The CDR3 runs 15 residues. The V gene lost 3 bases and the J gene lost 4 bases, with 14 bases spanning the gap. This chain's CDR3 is CASSYISGSGNTIYF. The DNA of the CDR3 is TGCGCCAGCAGCTATATCTCCGGTTCCGGAAACACCATATATTTT.

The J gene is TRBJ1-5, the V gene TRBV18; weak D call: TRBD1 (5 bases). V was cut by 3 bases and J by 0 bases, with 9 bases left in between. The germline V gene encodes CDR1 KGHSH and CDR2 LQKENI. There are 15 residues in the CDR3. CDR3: CASSPQGDSNQPQHF. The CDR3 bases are TGTGCCAGCTCACCTCAGGGAGATAGCAATCAGCCCCAGCATTTT.

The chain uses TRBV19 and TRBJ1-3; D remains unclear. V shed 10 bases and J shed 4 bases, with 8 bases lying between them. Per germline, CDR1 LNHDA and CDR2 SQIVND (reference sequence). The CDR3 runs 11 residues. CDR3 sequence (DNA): TGTGCCACACAGCCCGGAAACACCATATATTTT. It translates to CATQPGNTIYF. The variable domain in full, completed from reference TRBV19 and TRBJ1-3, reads DGGITQSPKYLFRKEGQNVTLSCEQNLNHDAMYWYRQDPGQGLRLIYYSQIVNDFQKGDIAEGYSVSREKKESFPLTVTSAQKNPTAFYLCATQPGNTIYFGEGSWLTVV.

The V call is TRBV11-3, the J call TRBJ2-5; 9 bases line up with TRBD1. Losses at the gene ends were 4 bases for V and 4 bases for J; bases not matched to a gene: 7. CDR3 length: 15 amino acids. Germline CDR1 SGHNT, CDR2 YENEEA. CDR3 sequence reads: CASSSGQGHAETQYF. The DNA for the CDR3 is TGTGCCAGCAGCTCTGGACAGGGGCATGCAGAGACCCAGTACTTC.

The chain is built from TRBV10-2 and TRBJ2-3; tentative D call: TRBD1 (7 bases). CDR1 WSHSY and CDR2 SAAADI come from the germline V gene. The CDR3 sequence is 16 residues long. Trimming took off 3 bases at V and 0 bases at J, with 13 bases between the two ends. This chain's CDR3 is CASSDIRGASTDTQYF. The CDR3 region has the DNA TGCGCCAGCAGTGATATCAGGGGGGCTAGCACAGATACGCAGTATTTT.

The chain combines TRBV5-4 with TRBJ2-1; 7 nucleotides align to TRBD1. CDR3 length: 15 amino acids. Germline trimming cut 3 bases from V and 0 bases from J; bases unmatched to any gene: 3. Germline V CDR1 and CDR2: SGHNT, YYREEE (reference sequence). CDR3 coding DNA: TGTGCCAGCAGCTATGGGACAGCCTCCTACAATGAGCAGTTCTTC. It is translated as CASSYGTASYNEQFF.

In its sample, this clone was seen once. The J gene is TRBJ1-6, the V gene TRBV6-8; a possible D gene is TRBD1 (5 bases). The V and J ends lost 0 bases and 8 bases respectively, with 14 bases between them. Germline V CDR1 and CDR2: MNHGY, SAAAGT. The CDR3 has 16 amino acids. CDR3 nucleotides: TGTGCCAGCAGTTACTCGAGACAGCGTTTTGATTCACCCCTCCACTTT. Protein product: CASSYSRQRFDSPLHF.

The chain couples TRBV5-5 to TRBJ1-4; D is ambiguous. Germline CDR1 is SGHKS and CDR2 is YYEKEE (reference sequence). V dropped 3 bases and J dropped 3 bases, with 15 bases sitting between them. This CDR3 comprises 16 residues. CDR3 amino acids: CASSSVLFTANEKLFF. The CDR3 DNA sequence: TGTGCCAGCAGCTCGGTATTATTCACGGCTAATGAAAAACTGTTTTTT.

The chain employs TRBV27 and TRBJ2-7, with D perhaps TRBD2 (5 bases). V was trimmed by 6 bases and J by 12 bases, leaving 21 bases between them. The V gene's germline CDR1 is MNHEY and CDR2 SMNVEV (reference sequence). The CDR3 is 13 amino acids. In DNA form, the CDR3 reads TGTGCCAGCAGCCAATTACCCCCCGGGGATCCGTACTTC. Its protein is CASSQLPPGDPYF.

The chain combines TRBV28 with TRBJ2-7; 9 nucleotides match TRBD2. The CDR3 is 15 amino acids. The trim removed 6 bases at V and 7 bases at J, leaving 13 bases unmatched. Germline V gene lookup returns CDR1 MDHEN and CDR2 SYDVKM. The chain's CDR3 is CASRTVQREAQEQYF. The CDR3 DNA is TGTGCCAGCAGAACCGTCCAGCGGGAGGCCCAGGAGCAGTACTTC.

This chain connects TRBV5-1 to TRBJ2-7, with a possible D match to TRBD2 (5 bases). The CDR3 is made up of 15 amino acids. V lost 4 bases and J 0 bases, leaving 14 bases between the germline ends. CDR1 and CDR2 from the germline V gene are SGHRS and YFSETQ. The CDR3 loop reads CASSPAYGLSYEQYF. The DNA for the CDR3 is TGCGCCAGCAGCCCGGCCTACGGACTCTCCTACGAGCAGTACTTC.

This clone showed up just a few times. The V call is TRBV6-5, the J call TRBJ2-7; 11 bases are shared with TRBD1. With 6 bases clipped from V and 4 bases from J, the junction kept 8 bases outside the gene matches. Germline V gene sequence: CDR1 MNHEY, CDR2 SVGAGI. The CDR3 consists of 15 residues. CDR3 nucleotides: TGTGCCAGCAGACACTACGGACAGGGGGCGTACGAGCAGTACTTC. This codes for CASRHYGQGAYEQYF.

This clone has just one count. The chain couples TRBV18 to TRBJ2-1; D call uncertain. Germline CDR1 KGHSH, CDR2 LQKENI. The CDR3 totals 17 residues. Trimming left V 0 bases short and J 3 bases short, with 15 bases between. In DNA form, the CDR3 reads TGTGCCAGCTCACCACCGATGGGGATAGGCGTCTACAATGAGCAGTTCTTC. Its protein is CASSPPMGIGVYNEQFF.

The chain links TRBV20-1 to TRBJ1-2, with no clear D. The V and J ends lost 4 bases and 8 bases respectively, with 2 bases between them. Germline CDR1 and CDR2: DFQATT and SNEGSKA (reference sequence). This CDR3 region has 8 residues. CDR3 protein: CSAKGYTF. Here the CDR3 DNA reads TGCAGTGCTAAGGGCTACACCTTC.